The source of this TCR beta chain is a study of chemoradiotherapy in HPV16-positive cancers. The repertoire was sequenced with immunoSEQ multiplex PCR; TCRdb's copy has only in-frame clones and lacks some. The sample holds approximately 52,000 clones, roughly nine tenths seen once. Remarks on this clone: Its matching antigen is unknown.

Study-level results: During treatment, candidate HPV-specific clones and E7-related motifs expanded in tumor. HPV-responsive T-cell expansion during chemoradiotherapy was linked to improved recurrence-free survival in HPV16-positive patients.

The clonotype comes from a human donor with HPV-associated anogenital cancer. The sequencing used blood, collected from a patient who underwent chemoradiotherapy.

The CDR3 bases are TGTGCCAGCAGCCTAATCCCCCCAGGGGGCACCGGGGAGCTGTTTTTT. It is translated as CASSLIPPGGTGELFF. The chain recombines TRBV11-2 with TRBJ2-2; 7 bases align to TRBD1. Unmatched junction bases numbered 10, after V lost 5 bases and J lost 4 bases. CDR1 SGHAT and CDR2 FQNNGV come from the germline V gene. The CDR3 runs 16 residues.